This entry lists 21 T cell receptor beta chains sequenced from one sample in a study of post-analysis software for immune sequencing data. TCR beta cDNA libraries included unique molecular identifiers. TCRdb recomputed calls from the PCR reads with MiXCR, one row per CDR3 protein. The sample holds 380,000 or so distinct CDR3 sequences, around a third seen once. General study points: Compared with controls, patients had more of 4 to 6 TRBV segments, including TRBV5-6, TRBV5-1 and TRBV20-1.

Antigens of these TCRs are unknown. The sequencing sample was made of blood. These TCRs come from a girl aged 5-17 years with multiple sclerosis.

The chain uses TRBV6-5 and TRBJ1-1; TRBD1 aligns across 7 bases. This CDR3 region has 17 residues. J gave up 4 bases and V 4 bases, and 15 bases lay outside the gene matches. CDR1 MNHEY and CDR2 SVGAGI come from the germline V gene. The CDR3 nucleotides read TGTGCCAGCAGTTCATTCCTCGGGGGACAGTCCTCCACTGAAGCTTTCTTT. It is translated as CASSSFLGGQSSTEAFF.

This chain connects TRBV12-3 or TRBV12-4 to TRBJ1-2; D possibly corresponds to TRBD1 (5 bases). The CDR3 spans 12 residues. Deletions cut 6 bases from V and 8 bases from J, with 13 bases between. CDR3 residues: CASSWDLGGYTF. CDR3 coding DNA: TGTGCCAGCAGCTGGGACCTCGGAGGCTACACCTTC.

The V call is TRBV6-5, the J call TRBJ2-7; 9 bases are shared with TRBD2. The V gene end was trimmed by 1 base and the J gene end by 0 bases; junction bases not matched to a gene: 1. The CDR3 sequence is 15 residues long. Looked up from germline, CDR1 is MNHEY and CDR2 is SVGAGI. The CDR3: CASSYYSGSSYEQYF. CDR3 nucleotide sequence: TGTGCCAGCAGTTACTATAGCGGGAGCTCCTACGAGCAGTACTTC.

The J gene is TRBJ1-4, the V gene TRBV7-2; 12 nucleotides match TRBD1. The junction had 4 bases not matched to a gene; V was cut back by 5 bases and J by 6 bases. Germline loops: CDR1 SGHTA, CDR2 FQGNSA. The CDR3 is made up of 15 amino acids. The DNA for the CDR3 is TGTGCCAGCAGCCAGGGGACAGGGGGCGATGAAAAACTGTTTTTT. Its protein is CASSQGTGGDEKLFF.

This chain links TRBV7-2 with TRBJ2-3; possible D gene TRBD2, 5 bases. Trimming took off 5 bases at V and 0 bases at J, with 12 bases between the two ends. The CDR3 has 15 residues. Germline-derived CDR1 and CDR2 are SGHTA and FQGNSA. The CDR3 nucleotides are TGTGCCAGCAGCCCCTCTCTAGCTAGCACAGATACGCAGTATTTT. Protein: CASSPSLASTDTQYF.

V is TRBV12-3 or TRBV12-4 and J is TRBJ2-5; 7 positions match TRBD1. This CDR3 region has 14 residues. V lost 3 bases, J lost 3 bases, and 4 bases stayed unmatched. The CDR3 is CASSFGTEKETQYF. The CDR3 coding sequence is TGTGCCAGCAGTTTCGGGACAGAGAAAGAGACCCAGTACTTC.

This clonotype has just a few counts. The genes are TRBV7-2 and TRBJ1-2; 10 nucleotides match TRBD1. CDR3 length: 15 amino acids. With V trimmed by 3 bases and J by 8 bases, 9 bases remained unmatched. Germline values: CDR1 SGHTA, CDR2 FQGNSA. The CDR3 loop is CASSFQSGQGRGYTF. CDR3 bases: TGTGCCAGCAGCTTCCAATCGGGACAGGGGCGGGGCTACACCTTC.

This clonotype has a handful of counts. The V and J genes are TRBV9 and TRBJ2-1; D perhaps matches TRBD2 (6 bases). The V gene's germline CDR1 is SGDLS and CDR2 YYNGEE. V shed 1 base and J shed 9 bases, with 11 bases lying between them. This CDR3 is 13 amino acids long. Here the CDR3 reads CASSVYTGGEQFF. DNA of the CDR3: TGTGCCAGCAGCGTATACACCGGGGGTGAGCAGTTCTTC.

The rearrangement uses TRBV6-5 and TRBJ2-1; 7 nucleotides match TRBD1. The V and J ends lost 6 bases and 8 bases, in that order; junction bases with no gene match: 4. Per germline, CDR1 MNHEY and CDR2 SVGAGI. The CDR3 has 12 residues. DNA of the CDR3: TGTGCCAGCAGAGGACAGGCCGATGAGCAGTTCTTC. Translation: CASRGQADEQFF.

A few counts support this clonotype. V gene TRBV28 combines with J gene TRBJ1-5; D might be TRBD1 (5 bases). CDR1 is MDHEN, CDR2 SYDVKM, per germline. The V end lost 2 bases, the J end lost 4 bases, and 6 bases lay between the germline ends. The CDR3 totals 13 residues. The CDR3, as DNA: TGTGCCAGCAGTTTAAGACAGAATCAGCCCCAGCATTTT. Its translation: CASSLRQNQPQHF. Full variable domain (missing parts from reference TRBV28 and TRBJ1-5): DVKVTQSSRYLVKRTGEKVFLECVQDMDHENMFWYRQDPGLGLRLIYFSYDVKMKEKGDIPEGYSVSREKKERFSLILESASTNQTSMYLCASSLRQNQPQHFGDGTRLSIL.

The chain has TRBV2 and TRBJ1-6; D uncertain. The CDR3 has 16 residues. Germline CDR1 is SNHLY and CDR2 is FYNNEI. The ends were cut back, 4 bases at V and 10 bases at J, with 20 bases in the middle. CDR3 nucleotides: TGTGCCAGCAGTGTTGTTCTTCGGCCGGCGGGCTCACCCCTCCACTTT. Protein product: CASSVVLRPAGSPLHF.

In this sample, this clonotype turned up a few times. This chain joins TRBV6-5 and TRBJ2-3, with 7 positions matching TRBD2. The CDR3 is 15 residues long. From germline, CDR1 is MNHEY and CDR2 SVGAGI. The V gene end was trimmed by 0 bases and the J gene end by 2 bases; junction bases not matched to a gene: 2. DNA for the CDR3: TGTGCCAGCAGTTACTCGGGACTATCCACAGATACGCAGTATTTT. Residues: CASSYSGLSTDTQYF.

This clonotype was counted many times. The chain employs TRBV11-2 and TRBJ2-7, with 12 bases that match TRBD2. J was trimmed by 4 bases and V by 0 bases; bases with no gene match: 1. The germline V gene encodes CDR1 SGHAT and CDR2 FQNNGV. The CDR3 consists of 15 residues. The CDR3 sequence: CASSLELAGGYEQYF. As DNA, the CDR3 is TGTGCCAGCAGCTTAGAACTAGCGGGGGGATACGAGCAGTACTTC.

This sequence joins TRBV5-1 and TRBJ1-1, with D tentatively TRBD1 (6 bases). Trimming stripped 0 bases from V and 6 bases from J, with 12 bases between. CDR3 size: 14 residues. Germline lookup yields CDR1 SGHRS and CDR2 YFSETQ. The CDR3: CASSLVQGNSEAFF. CDR3 DNA sequence: TGCGCCAGCAGCTTGGTACAGGGTAACTCTGAAGCTTTCTTT.

This clonotype was observed at least ten times. The CDR3 here is CASSFGEDTQYF. The CDR3 DNA reads as TGCGCCAGCAGCTTCGGAGAAGATACGCAGTATTTT. This chain uses TRBV5-1 with TRBJ2-3, with D unclear. Trimming pared 2 bases from V and 5 bases from J, leaving 6 bases between. In germline, CDR1 is SGHRS, CDR2 YFSETQ. CDR3 size: 12 residues. Complete variable domain (other parts from reference TRBV5-1 and TRBJ2-3): KAGVTQTPRYLIKTRGQQVTLSCSPISGHRSVSWYQQTPGQGLQFLFEYFSETQRNKGNFPGRFSGRQFSNSRSEMNVSTLELGDSALYLCASSFGEDTQYFGPGTRLTVL.

The chain couples TRBV7-2 to TRBJ2-6, with D perhaps given as TRBD1 or TRBD2 (6 bases each). V was pared by 5 bases and J by 0 bases, with 11 bases between. This CDR3 spans 16 amino acids. The germline gives CDR1 SGHTA, CDR2 FQGNSA. The CDR3 DNA is TGTGCCAGCAGCCCCGGAGGGGGCTCTGGGGCCAACGTCCTGACTTTC. Translation: CASSPGGGSGANVLTF.

The chain uses TRBV29-1 and TRBJ2-5; perhaps TRBD1 as D (5 bases). The CDR3 consists of 15 residues. V lost 3 bases and J 7 bases, leaving 21 bases between the germline ends. The V gene's germline CDR1 is SQVTM and CDR2 ANQGSEA. This chain's CDR3 is CSVEVRARVMGTQYF. The CDR3 nucleotides read TGCAGCGTTGAGGTTAGGGCCAGGGTTATGGGGACCCAGTACTTC.

There are a few counts of this clonotype. The CDR3 DNA reads as TGCGCCAGCAGTGGACAGGAAAGTTCACCCCTCCACTTT. It encodes CASSGQESSPLHF. V usage is TRBV10-2 and J usage is TRBJ1-6; possibly TRBD1 for D (6 bases). Germline values: CDR1 WSHSY, CDR2 SAAADI. The ends were cut back, 4 bases at V and 9 bases at J, with 10 bases in the middle. The CDR3 spans 13 residues.

The gene calls are TRBV5-1 and TRBJ2-1; a weak D match, TRBD2 (5 bases). Trimming stripped 7 bases from V and 5 bases from J, with 19 bases between. CDR3 length: 15 residues. CDR1 and CDR2 (germline): SGHRS, YFSETQ. In DNA form, the CDR3 reads TGCGCCAGCGAACCAATGGCTAGCAACGACAATGAGCAGTTCTTC. The encoded protein is CASEPMASNDNEQFF.

The CDR3 DNA is TGCAGTGCTAGAGCCACTTTTGATAGCAATCAGCCCCAGCATTTT. Its translation is CSARATFDSNQPQHF. V and J are TRBV20-1 and TRBJ1-5, with D unresolved. The V and J ends lost 1 base and 0 bases respectively, with 10 bases between them. From germline, CDR1 is DFQATT and CDR2 SNEGSKA (reference sequence). The CDR3 spans 15 residues.

V gene TRBV7-2 combines with J gene TRBJ2-4, with 10 bases fitting TRBD1. Per the germline V gene, CDR1 is SGHTA and CDR2 is FQGNSA. The CDR3 is 16 amino acids. V gave up 5 bases and J gave up 0 bases; unmatched junction bases: 4. CDR3 sequence: CASSEDRGLAKNIQYF. CDR3 nucleotides: TGTGCCAGCAGCGAAGACAGGGGGCTAGCCAAAAACATTCAGTACTTC.